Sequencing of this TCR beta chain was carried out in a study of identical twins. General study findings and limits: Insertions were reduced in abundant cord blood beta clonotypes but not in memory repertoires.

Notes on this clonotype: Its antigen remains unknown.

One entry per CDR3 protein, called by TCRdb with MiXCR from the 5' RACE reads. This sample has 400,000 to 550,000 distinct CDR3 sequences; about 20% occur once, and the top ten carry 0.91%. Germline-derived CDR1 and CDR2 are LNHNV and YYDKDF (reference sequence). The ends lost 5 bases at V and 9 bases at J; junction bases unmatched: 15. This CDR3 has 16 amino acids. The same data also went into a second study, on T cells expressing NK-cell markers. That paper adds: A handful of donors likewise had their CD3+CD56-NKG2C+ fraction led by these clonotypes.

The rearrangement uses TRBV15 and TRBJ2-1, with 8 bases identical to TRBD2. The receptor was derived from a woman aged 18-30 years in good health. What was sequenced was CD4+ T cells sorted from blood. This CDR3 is CATSPPRGLVGGEQFF. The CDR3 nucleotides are TGTGCCACCAGCCCCCCTAGGGGACTAGTAGGGGGTGAGCAGTTCTTC.